The 24 T cell receptor beta chains given below trace back to one sample, sequenced in a study of blood T cells in healthy people across ages. Then a second PCR, running roughly 6 to 12 cycles, was carried out with a sample-barcoded 5' primer and a J-beta primer mix. From the 5' RACE reads, TCRdb called clonotypes with MiXCR, one entry per CDR3 protein. The sample lists roughly 930,000 distinct CDR3 sequences; 48% were seen once. The sequenced sample was blood. These receptors all come from a man aged 25-45 years in good health.

The chain has TRBV7-2 and TRBJ2-5; TRBD2 is a possible D gene (5 bases). The J call may not be correct, given that the DNA end is closer to TRBJ2-7. The CDR3 length is 13 residues. CDR1 and CDR2 (germline): SGHTA, FQGNSA. CDR3 nucleotides: TGTGCCAGCAGCCCGGTTAATGCGGGCGAGCAGTACTTC. Protein sequence: CASSPVNAGEQYF.

The rearrangement joins TRBV7-9 to TRBJ2-5; D remains ambiguous. The CDR3 totals 16 residues. V lost 4 bases to trimming and J lost 6 bases, with 21 bases between them. The germline V gene has CDR1 SEHNR and CDR2 FQNEAQ (reference sequence). DNA of the CDR3: TGTGCCAGCAGCTCGCCTGAAGGGAATGAAGGGAAGACCCAGTACTTC. This gives the protein CASSSPEGNEGKTQYF.

The sample holds a few counts of this clonotype. The rearrangement uses TRBV28 and TRBJ2-7, with D tentatively TRBD2 (7 bases). Trimming removed 3 bases from V and 3 bases from J, with 12 bases in between. Germline values: CDR1 MDHEN, CDR2 SYDVKM. There are 14 residues in the CDR3. The chain's CDR3 is CASSLGGGDYEQYF. The DNA of the CDR3 is TGTGCCAGCAGTTTGGGAGGGGGGGACTACGAGCAGTACTTC.

This chain uses TRBV20-1 with TRBJ2-4; D may be TRBD1 (6 bases). Trimming took off 2 bases at V and 3 bases at J, with 14 bases between the two ends. This CDR3 region has 15 residues. The germline gives CDR1 DFQATT, CDR2 SNEGSKA (reference sequence). CDR3 bases: TGCAGTGCTAGACCTGACAGGAGAAACAAAAACATTCAGTACTTC. This gives the protein CSARPDRRNKNIQYF.

The genes are TRBV28 and TRBJ2-1, with D perhaps TRBD1 or TRBD2 (6 bases each). This CDR3 region has 18 residues. V shed 1 base and J shed 12 bases, with 28 bases lying between them. The V gene's germline CDR1 is MDHEN and CDR2 SYDVKM. The CDR3 nucleotides read TGTGCCAGCAGTTTATCACCTTTAATCGGGGGCTCCTCGGTCCCGCAGTTCTTC. It is translated as CASSLSPLIGGSSVPQFF.

This clonotype turned up a few times. The CDR3 DNA is TGTGCCAGCAGCTTAGACAGGGCGGACAATGAGCAGTTCTTC. It yields the protein CASSLDRADNEQFF. The rearrangement links TRBV7-9 to TRBJ2-1; the D gene is possibly TRBD1 (6 bases). Germline-derived CDR1 and CDR2 are SEHNR and FQNEAQ (reference sequence). There are 14 residues in the CDR3. V was cut by 1 base and J by 5 bases, with 9 bases left in between.

The chain combines TRBV5-1 with TRBJ2-5; a possible D gene is TRBD2 (6 bases). The J call may not be correct, given that the DNA end is closer to TRBJ2-7. This CDR3 region has 15 residues. Germline CDR1 SGHRS, CDR2 YFSETQ. In nucleotides, the CDR3 is TGCGCCAGCAGCTGGGGGACTCCACCGAGCTACGAGCAGTACTTC. This encodes CASSWGTPPSYEQYF.

The rearrangement links TRBV27 to TRBJ2-5, with 13 positions matching TRBD2. There are 18 residues in the CDR3. Germline CDR1 MNHEY, CDR2 SMNVEV (reference sequence). With V trimmed by 5 bases and J by 2 bases, 11 bases remained unmatched. The CDR3 region has the DNA TGTGCCAGCAGTCCCGGGACTAGCGGGGTAATGTTTCAAGAGACCCAGTACTTC. This codes for CASSPGTSGVMFQETQYF.

V gene TRBV11-2 combines with J gene TRBJ1-1, with a possible D match to TRBD1 (5 bases). The CDR3 length is 16 residues. Trimming took off 3 bases at V and 1 base at J, with 15 bases between the two ends. Germline CDR1 is SGHAT and CDR2 is FQNNGV. CDR3 sequence reads: CASSFRTTVRNTEAFF. The CDR3 nucleotides are TGTGCCAGCAGCTTCCGGACGACAGTAAGGAACACTGAAGCTTTCTTT.

The chain combines TRBV20-1 with TRBJ1-4, with D possibly matching TRBD1 (5 bases). Trimming shortened V by 3 bases and J by 8 bases, and 22 bases separated the two germline ends. The CDR3 runs 16 residues. Germline CDR1 reads DFQATT; CDR2 reads SNEGSKA (reference sequence). The chain's CDR3 is CSASPLRDVDGEKLFF. For the CDR3, the DNA is TGCAGTGCTAGCCCACTGCGGGACGTGGACGGAGAAAAACTGTTTTTT.

The chain is built from TRBV3-1 and TRBJ1-1; D gene unclear. Germline assignment: CDR1 LGHDT and CDR2 YNNKEL (reference sequence). The CDR3 spans 15 residues. Trimming removed 0 bases from V and 3 bases from J, with 11 bases in between. In DNA, the CDR3 is TGTGCCAGCAGCCAAGATCTAAGTCGTTACACTGAAGCTTTCTTT. The encoded protein is CASSQDLSRYTEAFF.

This clonotype turned up a few times. The CDR3 coding sequence is TGTGCCATCAGTGCCCCCACCGAGTCTAGCGGGGCCTACGAGCAGTACTTC. Amino acids: CAISAPTESSGAYEQYF. The rearrangement joins TRBV10-3 to TRBJ2-7, with TRBD2 identical over 9 bases. This CDR3 comprises 17 residues. Trimming took 4 bases from V and 2 from J; bases not matched to a gene: 12. CDR1 ENHRY and CDR2 SYGVKD come from the germline V gene.

The chain is built from TRBV6-1 and TRBJ2-1; 10 positions match TRBD2. The CDR3 is 13 residues long. Germline CDR1 reads MNHNS; CDR2 reads SASEGT. With V trimmed by 4 bases and J by 10 bases, 4 bases remained unmatched. The CDR3, as DNA: TGTGCCAGCAGTGGGTCACTAGCGGGGGAGCAGTTCTTC. Its translation: CASSGSLAGEQFF.

The V call is TRBV19, the J call TRBJ2-5; D is perhaps TRBD2 (6 bases). The J call may be incorrect, as the DNA end agrees better with TRBJ2-7. Germline assignment: CDR1 LNHDA and CDR2 SQIVND (reference sequence). CDR3 size: 15 residues. The chain's CDR3 is CASSAGTYLSYEQYF. Here the CDR3 DNA reads TGTGCCAGTAGTGCCGGGACTTACTTATCCTACGAGCAGTACTTC.

The V and J genes are TRBV9 and TRBJ2-1; maybe TRBD1 (6 bases). V was clipped by 0 bases and J by 2 bases, with 18 bases between them. Germline CDR1 is SGDLS and CDR2 is YYNGEE. The CDR3 is 18 residues long. CDR3 in amino acids: CASSVGLLSGTTYNEQFF. CDR3 nucleotides: TGTGCCAGCAGCGTAGGTCTACTTTCCGGGACAACCTACAATGAGCAGTTCTTC.

This clonotype was observed a few times. The rearrangement links TRBV20-1 to TRBJ2-3, with a possible D match to TRBD2 (7 bases). CDR3 length: 14 residues. CDR1 DFQATT and CDR2 SNEGSKA come from the germline V gene (reference sequence). Trimming removed 3 bases at V and 6 bases at J, with 16 bases between. As DNA, the CDR3 is TGCAGTGCTAGTCCGGGGTCGGGGGGCGATACGCAGTATTTT. Protein: CSASPGSGGDTQYF.

The chain has TRBV18 and TRBJ2-5; no clear D. The DNA end is a closer match to TRBJ2-7, so the J assignment may be wrong. The CDR3 spans 12 residues. CDR1 is KGHSH, CDR2 LQKENI, per germline. In nucleotides, the CDR3 is TGTGCCAGCTCACCCCATGGCCTCGAGCAGTACTTC. Residues: CASSPHGLEQYF.

This clonotype was seen more than once but under ten times. The V call is TRBV25-1, the J call TRBJ1-2, with D unresolved. The germline gives CDR1 MGHDK, CDR2 SYGVNS. CDR3 length equals 11 residues. V was clipped by 8 bases and J by 7 bases, with 11 bases between them. The CDR3 DNA reads TGTGCCAGCCGAGAGGGCGGTGGCTACACCTTC. Encoded protein: CASREGGGYTF.

This rearrangement joins TRBV19 to TRBJ2-6, with D unresolved. The germline CDR1 and CDR2 sequences are LNHDA and SQIVND (reference sequence). The CDR3 contains 13 residues. Trimming took 10 bases from V and 1 from J, leaving 8 bases between them. The CDR3 DNA is TGTGCCACGGCCGAATCTGGGGCCAACGTCCTGACTTTC. Protein: CATAESGANVLTF.

The chain couples TRBV25-1 to TRBJ2-1; 11 nucleotides line up with TRBD2. This CDR3 is 16 amino acids long. The germline CDR1 and CDR2 sequences are MGHDK and SYGVNS. The junction had 5 bases not matched to a gene; V was cut back by 1 base and J by 6 bases. The CDR3 reads CASSESGSGGGNEQFF. CDR3 in DNA: TGTGCCAGCAGTGAATCCGGTAGCGGGGGGGGCAATGAGCAGTTCTTC.

This chain uses TRBV9 with TRBJ1-6; D gene unclear. The germline gives CDR1 SGDLS, CDR2 YYNGEE. V was clipped by 4 bases and J by 0 bases, with 11 bases between them. This CDR3 is 16 amino acids long. The chain's CDR3 is CASSFLGDSYNSPLHF. CDR3 nucleotide sequence: TGTGCCAGCAGCTTTCTTGGGGACTCCTATAATTCACCCCTCCACTTT.

This clonotype was observed a few times. This chain joins TRBV4-1 and TRBJ2-4; 10 bases are shared with TRBD1. V lost 1 base to trimming and J lost 7 bases; unmatched junction nucleotides: 4. Germline V gene sequence: CDR1 MGHRA, CDR2 YSYEKL. This CDR3 is built from 15 residues. The CDR3 sequence: CASSQGGQGNNIQYF. The CDR3 DNA reads as TGCGCCAGCAGCCAAGGGGGACAGGGGAATAACATTCAGTACTTC.

This chain uses TRBV5-1 with TRBJ1-2, with D unclear. The V and J ends lost 2 bases and 9 bases respectively, with 17 bases between them. Germline V gives CDR1 SGHRS, CDR2 YFSETQ. CDR3 length equals 14 residues. The CDR3 protein is CASSFLLSNECYTF. The CDR3 coding sequence is TGCGCCAGCAGCTTTCTCCTGAGTAATGAATGCTACACCTTC.

The chain is built from TRBV9 and TRBJ2-7, with TRBD1 matching over 7 bases. Losses at the gene ends were 3 bases for V and 5 bases for J; bases not matched to a gene: 8. Germline CDR1 reads SGDLS; CDR2 reads YYNGEE. The CDR3 is 14 amino acids. In DNA, the CDR3 is TGTGCCAGCAGCGCCTTGAGACAGGGTGACGAGCAGTACTTC. It translates to CASSALRQGDEQYF.